A single sample gave rise to the 30 T cell receptor beta chains below, sequenced in a study of beta chain features in type 1 diabetes (dated by TCRdb to 2017 to 2018). Library preparation used the immunoSEQ multiplex PCR assay. The entire isolated RNA was reverse transcribed using the High Capacity cDNA Reverse Transcription Kit, and thus expressed TCRB transcripts were sequenced. In TCRdb, the immuneACCESS table is reduced to in-frame sequences with V and J assigned. These tables do not hold every clone; where another copy was compared, an unresolved V gene accounts for under half, and the others remain unexplained. This sample lists hundreds of thousands of clones; over 11% were detected once. The ten biggest clones cover roughly 0.038% of the sample. The sample consisted of naive CD4+ T cells from blood. The cell subset or site label corresponds to: true naive CD4+ T cells. Source of these receptors: a man aged 25 to 40 in good health.

This clone showed up many times. The chain links TRBV4-1 to TRBJ2-7; TRBD1 matches at 11 bases. This CDR3 contains 15 residues. Germline lookup yields CDR1 MGHRA and CDR2 YSYEKL. Losses at the gene ends were 4 bases for V and 7 bases for J; bases not matched to a gene: 9. CDR3 protein: CASSPRGQGAREQYF. The CDR3 coding sequence is TGCGCCAGCAGCCCGCGAGGACAGGGGGCGAGGGAGCAGTACTTC.

The gene calls are TRBV15 and TRBJ1-2; D call uncertain. V dropped 0 bases and J dropped 4 bases, with 6 bases sitting between them. Germline lookup yields CDR1 LNHNV and CDR2 YYDKDF (reference sequence). The CDR3 is 13 residues long. The CDR3: CATSRDFVYGYTF. In DNA form, the CDR3 reads TGTGCCACCAGCAGAGATTTTGTCTATGGCTACACCTTC.

V usage is TRBV5-1 and J usage is TRBJ1-2, with D unclear. V was cut by 0 bases and J by 7 bases, with 16 bases left in between. Germline V lookup: CDR1 SGHRS, CDR2 YFSETQ. CDR3 length: 15 amino acids. The CDR3 sequence: CASSLERGSVRGYTF. The CDR3 DNA is TGCGCCAGCAGCTTGGAGCGGGGAAGCGTGCGTGGCTACACCTTC.

The chain links TRBV18 to TRBJ2-7; D not resolved. The V and J ends lost 0 bases and 4 bases respectively, with 19 bases between them. Germline V gene lookup returns CDR1 KGHSH and CDR2 LQKENI. The CDR3 runs to 17 residues. The CDR3 reads CASSPPQNGGEPYEQYF. As DNA, the CDR3 is TGTGCCAGCTCACCACCCCAGAATGGTGGAGAACCATACGAGCAGTACTTC.

CDR3 coding DNA: TGTGCCAGCAGTTCCAGGGAAAGCTCCTACGAGCAGTACTTC. Translation: CASSSRESSYEQYF. This rearrangement joins TRBV6-6 to TRBJ2-7; the D gene is possibly TRBD1 (5 bases). V lost 4 bases, J lost 0 bases, and 10 bases lay in between. Germline assignment: CDR1 MNHNY and CDR2 SVGAGI (reference sequence). CDR3 size: 14 residues.

J is TRBJ2-3 and V is TRBV19; D is undetermined. The CDR3 is made up of 12 amino acids. V lost 5 bases and J lost 2, with 5 bases in between. CDR1 and CDR2 (germline): LNHDA, SQIVND (reference sequence). The CDR3 DNA reads as TGTGCCAGTAGTTCCCTCACAGATACGCAGTATTTT. Its translation: CASSSLTDTQYF.

This clone was counted a few times. The V call is TRBV18, the J call TRBJ1-1, with 9 bases that match TRBD1. The CDR3 covers 15 residues. V lost 2 bases, J lost 1 base, and 2 bases stayed unmatched. Germline lookup yields CDR1 KGHSH and CDR2 LQKENI. CDR3 sequence reads: CASSPMGQGNTEAFF. The CDR3 nucleotides are TGTGCCAGCTCACCAATGGGACAGGGGAACACTGAAGCTTTCTTT.

Only a few counts were recorded for this clone. The rearrangement uses TRBV18 and TRBJ2-3; D remains ambiguous. The CDR3 is 14 amino acids. V was trimmed by 5 bases and J by 4 bases, leaving 13 bases between them. Germline CDR1 KGHSH, CDR2 LQKENI. CDR3 protein: CASSSGPPADTQYF. The DNA of the CDR3 is TGTGCCAGCTCATCCGGACCCCCCGCAGATACGCAGTATTTT.

V is TRBV4-1 and J is TRBJ2-1; no definite D call. Germline CDR1 and CDR2: MGHRA and YSYEKL. This CDR3 is built from 16 residues. Between the trimmed V and J ends, which lost 1 base and 8 bases, there was a span of 18 bases. The chain's CDR3 is CASSQVLVQNGDEQFF. CDR3 DNA sequence: TGCGCCAGCAGCCAAGTATTAGTCCAGAATGGGGATGAGCAGTTCTTC.

This clone has a handful of counts. V and J are TRBV27 and TRBJ2-7, with 11 bases aligning to TRBD2. This CDR3 has 15 amino acids. Per the germline V gene, CDR1 is MNHEY and CDR2 is SMNVEV (reference sequence). Unmatched junction bases numbered 1, after V lost 2 bases and J lost 1 base. CDR3 in amino acids: CASSLLAGGSYEQYF. For the CDR3, the DNA is TGTGCCAGCAGTTTACTAGCGGGGGGATCCTACGAGCAGTACTTC.

This clone was picked up a small number of times. The chain carries TRBV14 and TRBJ2-3; 7 bases map to TRBD1. Per germline, CDR1 SGHDN and CDR2 FVKESK. The CDR3 has 12 residues. The V segment lost 6 bases and the J segment 8 bases; nucleotides outside the gene matches: 5. CDR3 protein: CASRGTAFTQYF. The CDR3 DNA reads as TGTGCCAGCAGAGGGACAGCGTTTACGCAGTATTTT.

The rearrangement links TRBV7-2 to TRBJ2-5; the match to TRBD2 covers 12 bases. Germline V lookup: CDR1 SGHTA, CDR2 FQGNSA. The CDR3 totals 16 residues. With V trimmed by 4 bases and J by 2 bases, 5 bases remained unmatched. The CDR3 sequence is CASSSRLAGVQETQYF. In DNA form, the CDR3 reads TGTGCCAGCAGCTCCCGACTAGCGGGGGTGCAAGAGACCCAGTACTTC. Together with reference TRBV7-2 and TRBJ2-5, the CDR3 gives the full variable domain: GAGVSQSPSNKVTEKGKDVELRCDPISGHTALYWYRQSLGQGLEFLIYFQGNSAPDKSGLPSDRFSAERTGGSVSTLTIQRTQQEDSAVYLCASSSRLAGVQETQYFGPGTRLLVL.

V and J are TRBV7-8 and TRBJ2-5; D not resolved. This CDR3 contains 14 residues. From germline, CDR1 is SGHVS and CDR2 FQNEAQ. V lost 3 bases, J lost 3 bases, and 11 bases lay in between. CDR3 sequence (DNA): TGTGCCAGCAGCTTTTGGCAGGACGAAGAGACCCAGTACTTC. Its protein product is CASSFWQDEETQYF. Filled out from reference TRBV7-8 and TRBJ2-5, the complete variable domain reads GAGVSQSPRYKVAKRGQDVALRCDPISGHVSLFWYQQALGQGPEFLTYFQNEAQLDKSGLPSDRFFAERPEGSVSTLKIQRTQQEDSAVYLCASSFWQDEETQYFGPGTRLLVL.

The V and J genes are TRBV2 and TRBJ2-7, with unresolved D. This CDR3 is built from 11 residues. CDR1 is SNHLY, CDR2 FYNNEI, per germline. V dropped 3 bases and J dropped 3 bases, with 3 bases sitting between them. CDR3 residues: CASSEYYEQYV. The CDR3, as DNA: TGTGCCAGCAGTGAGTACTACGAGCAGTACGTC.

This clone has a handful of counts. The chain uses TRBV4-2 and TRBJ2-7; D is unresolved. The CDR3 sequence is 15 residues long. The germline V gene has CDR1 LGHNA and CDR2 YNFKEQ. V lost 3 bases, J lost 1 base, and 13 bases lay in between. In DNA, the CDR3 is TGTGCCAGCAGCCAGGATATGGACCTTTCCTACGAGCAGTACGTC. Translation: CASSQDMDLSYEQYV.

The chain has TRBV29-1 and TRBJ1-1; D perhaps matches TRBD1 (5 bases). CDR3 length: 14 residues. The V and J ends lost 1 base and 5 bases respectively, with 14 bases between them. Germline loops: CDR1 SQVTM, CDR2 ANQGSEA. The CDR3 reads CSVEALLRGTEAFF. DNA of the CDR3: TGCAGCGTTGAAGCTCTCTTAAGGGGAACTGAAGCTTTCTTT.

The chain is built from TRBV29-1 and TRBJ1-2, with D perhaps matching TRBD1 (6 bases). The CDR3 is 14 amino acids. V lost 7 bases, J lost 7 bases, and 22 bases lay in between. Looked up from germline, CDR1 is SQVTM and CDR2 is ANQGSEA. The CDR3 DNA reads as TGCAGCGCCGCCCCCCGGGGGCAGGTCGGTGGCTACACCTTC. Its protein is CSAAPRGQVGGYTF.

This chain joins TRBV9 and TRBJ2-1, with 10 bases fitting TRBD1. Germline CDR1 SGDLS, CDR2 YYNGEE. The CDR3 extends over 16 amino acids. With 3 bases clipped from V and 6 bases from J, the junction kept 9 bases outside the gene matches. CDR3 residues: CASSGGQGFWGNEQFF. The CDR3 bases are TGTGCCAGCAGCGGGGGACAGGGGTTCTGGGGCAATGAGCAGTTCTTC.

This chain joins TRBV7-8 and TRBJ1-1, with a tentative D call TRBD1 (5 bases). The germline gives CDR1 SGHVS, CDR2 FQNEAQ. V was clipped by 5 bases and J by 10 bases, with 11 bases between them. The CDR3 is 11 residues long. The CDR3 sequence is CASSGEGRAFF. DNA for the CDR3: TGTGCCAGCAGCGGGGAGGGGCGAGCTTTCTTT. Variable domain in full (rest from reference TRBV7-8 and TRBJ1-1): GAGVSQSPRYKVAKRGQDVALRCDPISGHVSLFWYQQALGQGPEFLTYFQNEAQLDKSGLPSDRFFAERPEGSVSTLKIQRTQQEDSAVYLCASSGEGRAFFGQGTRLTVV.

V and J are TRBV29-1 and TRBJ1-3; no definite D call. CDR3 length equals 13 residues. V dropped 3 bases and J dropped 1 base, with 7 bases sitting between them. Germline lookup yields CDR1 SQVTM and CDR2 ANQGSEA. CDR3 region: CSVDLRSGNTIYF. The CDR3 nucleotides read TGCAGCGTTGACTTGAGGTCTGGAAACACCATATATTTT.

This chain joins TRBV29-1 and TRBJ2-7; D is tentatively TRBD1 or TRBD2 (5 bases each). The CDR3 spans 13 residues. V gave up 6 bases and J gave up 2 bases, with 14 bases separating them. In germline, CDR1 is SQVTM, CDR2 ANQGSEA. The CDR3 here is CSVERGSTYEQYV. CDR3 nucleotides: TGCAGCGTCGAACGGGGCTCTACCTACGAGCAGTACGTC.

V usage is TRBV5-1 and J usage is TRBJ2-3; no reliable D call. The CDR3 runs to 15 residues. V lost 3 bases and J 3 bases, leaving 14 bases between the germline ends. CDR1 and CDR2 (germline): SGHRS, YFSETQ. Written as DNA, the CDR3 is TGCGCCAGCAGCTCGCAGGCCGAGATGACAGATACGCAGTATTTT. This sequence encodes CASSSQAEMTDTQYF.

This chain connects TRBV25-1 to TRBJ1-4, with a weak D call TRBD1 (6 bases). This CDR3 is 16 amino acids long. The germline CDR1 and CDR2 sequences are MGHDK and SYGVNS. The V and J ends lost 2 bases and 5 bases respectively, with 15 bases between them. The CDR3 DNA reads TGTGCCAGCAGTGAAGGGGGCGGGGCGAAAAATGAAAAACTGTTTTTT. Amino acid sequence: CASSEGGGAKNEKLFF.

V usage is TRBV21-1 and J usage is TRBJ2-1; the DNA was not compared with TRBD2, the D call given in the table. TRBV21-1 represents a pseudogene. The CDR3 consists of 12 residues. The chain's CDR3 is CASSKTDNEQFF. CDR3 nucleotide sequence: TGTGCCAGCAGCAAAACGGACAATGAGCAGTTCTTC.

The rearrangement uses TRBV7-2 and TRBJ1-6; D is undetermined. The V gene lost 4 bases and the J gene lost 9 bases, with 10 bases spanning the gap. CDR1 and CDR2 from the germline V gene are SGHTA and FQGNSA. The length of the CDR3 is 13 residues. CDR3 protein: CASSSGMSSPLHF. CDR3 in DNA: TGTGCCAGCAGCTCGGGCATGAGTTCACCCCTCCACTTT.

The chain recombines TRBV6-6 with TRBJ1-1, with a tentative D call TRBD1 (5 bases). The CDR3 sequence is 14 residues long. Deletions cut 0 bases from V and 3 bases from J, with 8 bases between. The germline V gene encodes CDR1 MNHNY and CDR2 SVGAGI (reference sequence). The CDR3 here is CASSYSAGHTEAFF. The CDR3 DNA is TGTGCCAGCAGTTACTCTGCGGGGCACACTGAAGCTTTCTTT.

V and J are TRBV7-9 and TRBJ2-5; D might be TRBD2 (6 bases). Trimming cost V 5 bases and J 1 base, with 8 bases left between them. This CDR3 is 13 amino acids long. CDR1 and CDR2 from the germline V gene are SEHNR and FQNEAQ (reference sequence). The CDR3 protein is CASSQLAQETQYF. The CDR3 DNA reads as TGTGCCAGCAGCCAACTAGCCCAAGAGACCCAGTACTTC.

This clone has more than one count but fewer than ten. V is TRBV25-1 and J is TRBJ2-7; TRBD2 is a possible D gene (6 bases). This CDR3 spans 13 amino acids. V lost 3 bases and J 7 bases, leaving 13 bases between the germline ends. Germline V lookup: CDR1 MGHDK, CDR2 SYGVNS. Written as DNA, the CDR3 is TGTGCCAGCAGTGAGCAGGACTATGGGGAGCAGTACTTC. This encodes CASSEQDYGEQYF.

This clone was seen more than once but under ten times. The CDR3 nucleotides read TGTGCCAGCGGTTCTATAGGAGCTGACGGGGAGCTGTTTTTT. Encoded protein: CASGSIGADGELFF. The rearrangement uses TRBV25-1 and TRBJ2-2; D unresolved. Deletions cut 8 bases from V and 7 bases from J, with 17 bases between. The length of the CDR3 is 14 residues. Germline CDR1 reads MGHDK; CDR2 reads SYGVNS.

The rearrangement joins TRBV5-4 to TRBJ2-3, with D uncertain. Deletions cut 0 bases from V and 1 base from J, with 6 bases between. Germline assignment: CDR1 SGHNT and CDR2 YYREEE (reference sequence). The CDR3 loop spans 14 amino acids. CDR3 nucleotide sequence: TGTGCCAGCAGCTTGGCGGCCGGCACAGATACGCAGTATTTT. It specifies CASSLAAGTDTQYF.